This TCR beta chain is from a study of cytomegalovirus exposure and HLA in healthy donors (dated by TCRdb to 2016 to 2017). As for the study more broadly: According to an earlier analysis of a few hundred of the donors, about 179 million T cells yielded 117 million unique TCR beta sequences and about 300 Gb of sequence data. An early release covering about 600 HLA-typed donors comprised approximately 300 gigabases of sequencing data and around 80 million unique TCR sequences. The genetic ancestry cluster associated with self-reported Caucasian donors included about 81% of the approximately 430 genotyped donors. The study was designed to test whether signatures of past pathogen exposure could be identified by cataloging public T cell receptors. The study used immunosequencing to profile the T cell repertoires of approximately 640 subjects and linked those repertoires to cytomegalovirus serostatus. A separate validation cohort of roughly 110 different subjects was used in addition to the approximately 670-subject first cohort. To predict cytomegalovirus infection status, the study combined high-throughput TCR immunosequencing, statistical association of individual TCRs with disease status, and machine learning. A later analysis re-analyzed previously published TCR beta repertoires from 650 to 800 donors and added high-resolution HLA genotyping to study TCR occurrence patterns. Rather than drawing on any new phenotypic data, the later analysis identified candidate immune exposures from TCR beta sequences and the way those sequences occurred across donors. An earlier analysis of around 580 of the donors used high-throughput TCR beta sequencing to judge whether each TCR beta V gene segment behaved as functional or pseudogenic. Alongside the repertoire data, information on donor age, sex, ethnicity and CMV serostatus was compiled. A later genetic analysis took genome-wide SNP genotypes for about 55% of the roughly 700 donors and used that subset as a discovery cohort. Every discovery cohort repertoire had been produced on one sequencing platform. HLA typing included class I and class II loci at four-digit resolution. Typing coverage varied by locus: about 629-630 donors for A, B, C, DRB1 and DQB1; approximately 520 for DQA1; about 590 for DPA1; approximately 450 for DPB1. A handful of DR-DQ haplotypes were handled as single units for association and clustering because linkage in the cohort was strong. On average, roughly 240,000 unique TCR beta nucleotide sequences were sequenced per donor among a few hundred genotyped donors of the cohort, with about 19% of those sequences being non-productive. General conclusions and limits of the study: According to a later analysis, parvovirus B19, influenza, CMV and Epstein-Barr virus appeared linked to several top co-occurrence clusters. The authors suggested that the approach could potentially be generalized to other disease states and immunological phenotypes. At a false discovery rate of 0.05, a later analysis linked some 18,000 TCR beta sequences to specific HLA alleles. Compared with equally common non-associated chains, HLA-associated TCR beta chains in a later analysis were more clonally expanded and had lower generation probabilities. Sequencing depth was assumed to be roughly uniform across donors in the presence/absence analyses, though that assumption may not hold. The classifier was reported to diagnose cytomegalovirus status with high specificity and sensitivity in both the original cohort and the validation cohort. An association between a missense DCLRE1C variant and V-gene and J-gene trimming of TCR beta chains was found in a later genetic analysis and replicated in an independent cohort. CMV serostatus was the only immune exposure information available for the cohort. The study listed 150 to 200 TCR beta chains as associated with cytomegalovirus. Assigning TCR associations to individual alleles was difficult when HLA alleles, especially DR and DQ, strongly co-occurred. In a later genetic analysis, fewer N-insertions in productive TCRs were reported among donors in an Asian-associated ancestry cluster than the roughly 640-donor mean. Correlated functional status among segregating V segments might be attributable to linkage disequilibrium, but an unknown experimental factor could not be ruled out. A later analysis found that TCR association rates varied across HLA loci, with DRB1 alleles showing the most associated TCRs and HLA-C alleles the fewest. Broadly in line with IMGT annotations, most TCR beta V segments showed up in productive rearrangements about 87% or about 30% of the time in an earlier analysis of roughly 590 of the donors. In vitro tests confirmed that a few of the cytomegalovirus-associated TCR beta chains recognize cytomegalovirus antigens. While some public TCRs were present in many individuals, most TCR sequences turned up only very rarely across donors. A later analysis found that most CMV-associated TCR beta chains appeared HLA-restricted, with HLA associations seemingly driven largely by CMV exposure. A group of highly shared sequence variants was considered likely to be a technical artifact of the sequencing pipeline. A further reported finding was that TCR beta sequences accurately predicted the HLA-A and HLA-B alleles for most subjects in the first cohort. Some IMGT-functional V segments, including TRBV6-2 and TRBV6-3, could not be distinguished by the 87-base-pair reads and were therefore excluded. The earlier analysis of approximately 560 of the donors excluded 15 to 20 rarely observed V segments, including chromosome 9 orphons, because counts were too low. Because HLA typing was missing for some donors at each locus, association tests included only the typed subset. In this cohort, only TCR beta chains were sequenced, and detectable features were limited by the absence of alpha or paired-chain data.

In its sample, this clone was seen once. Its antigen specificity is not known. No clone much larger than this one lies a single base away; base qualities are absent. The cohort comprised approximately 700 healthy bone marrow donors. At the time of sampling, every cohort member was nominally healthy, though immune exposures that went unrecorded were likely present. The donor was CMV seropositive and belonged to the group of 250 to 350 seropositive cohort members. A peripheral blood sample was collected from each donor, and TCR beta sequencing was performed on peripheral blood mononuclear cells. The Qiagen DNeasy Blood Extraction Kit was used to extract genomic DNA from the blood cell samples. CDR1 and CDR2 (SQVTM, ANQGSEA) derive from the germline V gene. From its cysteine to its phenylalanine, the CDR3 spans 14 amino acids. Just the 42-base CDR3 DNA is kept, in frame starting at base 1. V lost 6 bases and J lost 0 bases; the stretch between them is 11 bases long.

Libraries came from the immunoSEQ multiplex PCR assay. For the multiplex PCR, a mixture combining 60 forward primers for TCR Vbeta segments and 13 reverse primers for TCR Jbeta segments was used. Amplification of the CDR3 region of rearranged TCR beta genes was performed with a multiplex PCR assay on genomic DNA. On the Illumina HiSeq System, the amplified TCR beta libraries were sequenced as 87-base-pair reads. In the paper's pipeline: A later analysis counted 75 million to 100 million unique TCR beta chains across the 550 to 700 repertoires, and about 10 million of these chains were shared by at least two donors. Raw reads were error-corrected and collapsed into unique sequences with a nearest-neighbor algorithm that merged closely related sequences to remove PCR and sequencing errors. V, D and J gene segments were assigned by aligning CDR3 sequences to IMGT reference sequences. Each retained sequence needed at least a six-nucleotide match to both a V gene segment and a J gene segment. A rearrangement counted as productive if the CDR3 had no stop codons and remained in frame with V and J, and every other rearrangement counted as non-productive. Following IMGT convention, CDR3 was defined as the stretch from the second conserved V-encoded cysteine up to the conserved J-encoded phenylalanine. The earlier analysis of 587 of the donors excluded any sequence lacking an unambiguous match to a single V gene segment. In an earlier analysis of several hundred of the donors, V segments were called functional above 56.7% productive rearrangements and were called segregating when the between-donor standard deviation exceeded 5%. A statistical classification framework was built to diagnose cytomegalovirus status from the catalog of TCR beta chain sequences. A later analysis assigned V and J genes by comparing TCR nucleotide sequences with IMGT/GENE-DB human TR gene sequences. Using the TCRdist pipeline, a later analysis assigned CDR3 sequences along with most-parsimonious VDJ recombination scenarios. In a later analysis, each TCR beta chain was defined by its CDR3 amino acid sequence together with its V-gene family, and reads lacking a unique V-gene family were excluded. In a later analysis, approximately 640 highly shared, low-generation-probability nucleotide sequences were removed to address suspected cross-contamination and a sequencing artifact. In a later analysis, a clonal expansion index for each public chain was calculated from normalized within-repertoire ranks of inferred template counts. In a later analysis, generation probabilities were computed with a VDJ recombination model fitted to out-of-frame rearrangements, and the resulting probabilities were checked against IGoR. In a later analysis, hypergeometric tests were used to score TCR-TCR, TCR-HLA and TCR-CMV co-occurrence, with a repertoire-size bias correction applied to TCR pairs. A later analysis estimated false discovery rates by permuting HLA or CMV assignments 20 times. A later analysis grouped co-occurring TCRs with DBSCAN, adding TCRdist sequence similarity when clustering within HLA-allele-positive subsets. Co-occurrence clustering excluded repertoires with fewer than 30,000 or more than 120,000 public chains, plus five with anomalous nucleotide sharing. This immuneACCESS table, as held by TCRdb, lists in-frame sequences with V and J called but not all clones. Of the missing ones, under half trace to an unresolved V gene in checked studies; the others have no known cause. V and J calls and clone size come straight from that table; D and trimming were deduced from the DNA. The sample has about 34,000 clones on record, approximately 86% of them singletons. The ten largest clones represent under 12% of the sample.

Sequencing was done on a sample of PBMCs. This clonotype originated in a woman under 30 in good health and CMV-seropositive. The chain employs TRBV29-1 and TRBJ2-2, and possibly TRBD2, on 6 matching bases. The DNA sequence is TGCAGCGTCCGACTAGTTTCGAACACCGGGGAGCTGTTTTTT. The translation is CSVRLVSNTGELFF.